The clone carrying this T cell receptor beta chain was observed many times. The antigen remains unidentified. This sample was included in a study of spatial heterogeneity in lung cancer. Study outcomes and limitations: Counts that tracked tumor mutation counts were those of expanded intratumoral alpha and beta TCRs.

Time point given: sample taken at primary tumor resection. TCRdb re-analysed the 5' RACE reads in MiXCR, keeping a single row per CDR3 protein. The repertoire holds more than 25,000 distinct CDR3 sequences, with less than 9% as singletons. V was clipped by 0 bases and J by 2 bases; unmatched bases: 4. The CDR3 spans 16 residues. CDR1 and CDR2 from the germline V gene are SGDLS and YYNGEE. Sequencing used lung tumor tissue, obtained at surgery. The receptor was derived from a male donor with early-stage non-small cell lung cancer. The chain couples TRBV9 to TRBJ2-3, with TRBD2 identical over 9 bases. CDR3: CASSVVASGVTDTQYF. In nucleotides, the CDR3 is TGTGCCAGCAGCGTAGTAGCTAGCGGGGTCACAGATACGCAGTATTTT. Looking up the rest from reference TRBV9 and TRBJ2-3 gives the full variable domain: DSGVTQTPKHLITATGQRVTLRCSPRSGDLSVYWYQQSLDQGLQFLIQYYNGEERAKGNILERFSAQQFPDLHSELNLSSLELGDSALYFCASSVVASGVTDTQYFGPGTRLTVL.